What follows is one TCR beta chain and its context. The sample belongs to a study of blood T cell repertoires in COVID-19. In the study overall: Nucleic acid was either cDNA or gDNA, and it came from T cells, B-cell-depleted T cells, or PBMCs.

Adults between about 18 and 89 years of age took part from fewer than 30 US areas. Cohort 3 recovery required two negative PCRs, clearance, or symptom resolution. Original analysis: The authors estimated nucleated cell counts from reference gene primer amplification. Some clones are missing from TCRdb's copy, which holds only in-frame ones; the method was immunoSEQ multiplex PCR. The DNA was the basis for D and trimming; V, J and clone size are from that table. The data show roughly 520,000 clones, with more than 75% seen just once and 1.5% to 2% held by the top ten. The sequence was obtained from a woman in her thirties or forties who had recovered from COVID-19. Sequences were obtained from PBMCs or T cells enriched from blood (not recorded which).

The CDR3 here is CASSQVIETQYF. The DNA of the CDR3 is TGTGCCAGCAGCCAAGTCATCGAGACCCAGTACTTC. This chain links TRBV14 with TRBJ2-5; unclear D gene. The germline V gene has CDR1 SGHDN and CDR2 FVKESK. Trimming pared 1 base from V and 5 bases from J, leaving 5 bases between. The CDR3 is made up of 12 amino acids. Together with reference TRBV14 and TRBJ2-5, the CDR3 gives the full variable domain: EAGVTQFPSHSVIEKGQTVTLRCDPISGHDNLYWYRRVMGKEIKFLLHFVKESKQDESGMPNNRFLAERTGGTYSTLKVQPAELEDSGVYFCASSQVIETQYFGPGTRLLVL.